A selection of T cell receptor beta chains follows, all from one sample in a study of T-cell reconstitution after alpha-beta-depleted transplantation in children. Each CDR3 protein gets one entry after TCRdb re-called the PCR reads with MiXCR. The repertoire has 100,000 to 120,000 distinct CDR3 sequences, approximately 6.6% of them found once; the top ten carry approximately 25%. The source material was PBMCs, mostly from graft donor cells, sampled 360 days after TCRalphabeta/CD19-depleted stem cell transplant. Receptors were obtained from a male patient aged 2-15 years who had a stem cell transplant for acute lymphoblastic leukemia, so the T cells may come from the graft donor. Each CDR3 is given with its conserved first and last residue. D genes are given only for firm matches. Expanded clones are given a class, and other clones once, few, many or no size at all.

CDR3 length: 15
J gene: TRBJ2-5
D gene: TRBD1
V gene: TRBV13
clone size: many
CDR3 protein: CASSARGLYQETQYF
CDR3 DNA: TGTGCCAGCAGCGCAAGGGGGCTGTACCAAGAGACCCAGTACTTC

CDR3 length: 14
J gene: TRBJ2-5
D gene: NA
V gene: TRBV3-1
clone size: many
CDR3 protein: CASSHLDGQETQYF
CDR3 DNA: TGTGCCAGCAGTCATTTAGACGGGCAAGAGACCCAGTACTTC

CDR3 length: 15
J gene: TRBJ2-3
D gene: NA
V gene: TRBV3-1
clone size: many
CDR3 protein: CASSQDNPPTDTQYF
CDR3 DNA: TGTGCCAGCAGCCAAGATAATCCACCAACGGATACGCAGTATTTT

CDR3 length: 12
J gene: TRBJ2-7
D gene: NA
V gene: TRBV6-2/TRBV6-3
clone size: hyperexpanded
CDR3 protein: CASSYNFYEQYF
CDR3 DNA: TGTGCCAGCAGTTACAACTTCTACGAGCAGTACTTC

CDR3 length: 12
J gene: TRBJ1-2
D gene: NA
V gene: TRBV5-1
clone size: few
CDR3 protein: CASSLGPPGYTF
CDR3 DNA: TGCGCCAGCAGCTTGGGCCCTCCGGGCTACACCTTC

CDR3 length: 14
J gene: TRBJ1-5
D gene: NA
V gene: TRBV12-3/TRBV12-4
clone size: many
CDR3 protein: CASRPQGKRQPQHF
CDR3 DNA: TGTGCCAGCAGACCTCAGGGGAAAAGGCAGCCCCAGCATTTT

CDR3 length: 13
J gene: TRBJ2-7
D gene: NA
V gene: TRBV4-1
clone size: many
CDR3 protein: CASSQARKDEQYF
CDR3 DNA: TGCGCCAGCAGCCAAGCTCGAAAAGACGAGCAGTACTTC

CDR3 length: 14
J gene: TRBJ1-6
D gene: NA
V gene: TRBV4-3
clone size: many
CDR3 protein: CASSQWRGSSPLHF
CDR3 DNA: TGCGCCAGCAGCCAATGGAGGGGAAGTTCACCCCTCCACTTT

CDR3 length: 12
J gene: TRBJ2-3
D gene: NA
V gene: TRBV24-1
clone size: few
CDR3 protein: CATSESTDTQYF
CDR3 DNA: TGTGCCACCAGTGAATCCACAGATACGCAGTATTTT

CDR3 length: 14
J gene: TRBJ1-2
D gene: NA
V gene: TRBV4-1
clone size: NA
CDR3 protein: CASSQEQANYGYTF
CDR3 DNA: TGCGCCAGCAGCCAAGAACAAGCAAACTATGGCTACACCTTC

CDR3 length: 14
J gene: TRBJ2-2
D gene: NA
V gene: TRBV6-5
clone size: many
CDR3 protein: CASSIQGNTGELFF
CDR3 DNA: TGTGCCAGCAGTATACAGGGTAACACCGGGGAGCTGTTTTTT

CDR3 length: 16
J gene: TRBJ2-1
D gene: NA
V gene: TRBV6-5
clone size: NA
CDR3 protein: CASSYSPGTSYNEQFF
CDR3 DNA: TGTGCCAGCAGTTACTCTCCCGGGACAAGCTACAATGAGCAGTTCTTC

CDR3 length: 17
J gene: TRBJ2-2
D gene: NA
V gene: TRBV10-3
clone size: few
CDR3 protein: CAISEFIRSLGGGELFF
CDR3 DNA: TGTGCCATCAGTGAGTTTATCCGAAGCCTCGGTGGCGGGGAGCTGTTTTTT

CDR3 length: 15
J gene: TRBJ1-4
D gene: NA
V gene: TRBV6-5
clone size: many
CDR3 protein: CASSYSPAGNEKLFF
CDR3 DNA: TGTGCCAGCAGTTACTCCCCGGCGGGAAATGAAAAACTGTTTTTT

CDR3 length: 13
J gene: TRBJ2-3
D gene: NA
V gene: TRBV30
clone size: NA
CDR3 protein: CAHRTWASDTQYF
CDR3 DNA: TGTGCCCACCGGACGTGGGCCTCAGATACGCAGTATTTT

CDR3 length: 15
J gene: TRBJ1-5
D gene: NA
V gene: TRBV27
clone size: many
CDR3 protein: CASSKAQPRNQPQHF
CDR3 DNA: TGTGCCAGCAGCAAGGCGCAGCCCCGCAATCAGCCCCAGCATTTT

CDR3 length: 15
J gene: TRBJ1-2
D gene: TRBD1
V gene: TRBV2
clone size: many
CDR3 protein: CASSSGQGRGYGYTF
CDR3 DNA: TGTGCCAGCAGCTCCGGACAGGGTCGGGGCTATGGCTACACCTTC

CDR3 length: 8
J gene: TRBJ1-1
D gene: NA
V gene: TRBV6-1
clone size: few
CDR3 protein: CALGSAFF
CDR3 DNA: TGTGCCCTGGGCTCCGCTTTCTTT

CDR3 length: 14
J gene: TRBJ1-4
D gene: NA
V gene: TRBV4-2
clone size: many
CDR3 protein: CASSQDLGAGKLFF
CDR3 DNA: TGTGCCAGCAGCCAAGACCTCGGCGCGGGAAAACTGTTTTTT

CDR3 length: 16
J gene: TRBJ1-5
D gene: TRBD1
V gene: TRBV28
clone size: many
CDR3 protein: CASRSGTGVRDQPQHF
CDR3 DNA: TGTGCCAGCAGATCCGGGACAGGGGTTCGCGATCAGCCCCAGCATTTT

CDR3 length: 18
J gene: TRBJ2-5
D gene: TRBD2
V gene: TRBV3-1
clone size: NA
CDR3 protein: CASSQEGLAGGPRETQYF
CDR3 DNA: TGTGCCAGCAGCCAAGAGGGACTAGCGGGGGGGCCGAGAGAGACCCAGTACTTC

CDR3 length: 16
J gene: TRBJ2-5
D gene: TRBD2
V gene: TRBV7-9
clone size: many
CDR3 protein: CASSFLSGRSRETQYF
CDR3 DNA: TGTGCCAGCAGCTTCCTAAGCGGGAGAAGTAGAGAGACCCAGTACTTC